One T cell receptor (beta chain) is described in this entry. Its matching antigen is unknown. CDR3 length: 15 residues. The V segment lost 3 bases and the J segment 5 bases; nucleotides outside the gene matches: 7. In germline, CDR1 is SQVTM, CDR2 ANQGSEA. This specimen belongs to a study of T cell repertoires in cytomegalovirus infection. Study overall: Public TCR beta signatures were indicative of both CMV infection and a matching HLA type. Study-level points and caveats: Summed frequency of shared TCR beta families picked out CMV carriers who also had the relevant HLA. The ex vivo response showed dominance by HLA-C-restricted CMV-specific TCR beta clonotypes.

One entry per CDR3 protein, called by TCRdb with MiXCR from the reads. Of about 320,000 distinct CDR3 sequences detected, around a tenth appear once; the ten largest clones hold about 4.5%. Sequencing was performed on PBMCs. The rearrangement links TRBV29-1 to TRBJ2-3; 11 bases map to TRBD2. The sequence came from a human donor in good health (CMV status not recorded). Some clones in this sample may be carry-over from other donors' samples. This CDR3 reads CSVDILAGVKDTQYF. The CDR3 coding sequence is TGCAGCGTTGACATACTAGCGGGAGTGAAAGATACGCAGTATTTT.